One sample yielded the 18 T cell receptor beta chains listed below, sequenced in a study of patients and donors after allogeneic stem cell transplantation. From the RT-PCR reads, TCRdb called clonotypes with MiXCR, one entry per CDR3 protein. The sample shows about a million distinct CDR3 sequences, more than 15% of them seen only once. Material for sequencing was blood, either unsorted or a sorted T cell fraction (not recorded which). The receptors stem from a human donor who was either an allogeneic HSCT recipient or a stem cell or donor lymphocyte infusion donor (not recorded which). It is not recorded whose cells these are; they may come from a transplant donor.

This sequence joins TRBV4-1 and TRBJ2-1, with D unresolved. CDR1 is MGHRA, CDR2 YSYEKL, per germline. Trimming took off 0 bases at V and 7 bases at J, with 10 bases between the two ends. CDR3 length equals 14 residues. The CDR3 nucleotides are TGCGCCAGCAGCCAAGATAGGCTCATTAATGAGCAGTTCTTC. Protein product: CASSQDRLINEQFF.

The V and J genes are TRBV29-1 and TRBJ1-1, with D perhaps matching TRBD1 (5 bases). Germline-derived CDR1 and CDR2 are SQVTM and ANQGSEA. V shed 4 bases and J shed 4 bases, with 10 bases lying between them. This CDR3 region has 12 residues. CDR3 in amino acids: CSVARGSTEAFF. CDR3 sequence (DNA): TGCAGCGTTGCTAGGGGAAGCACTGAAGCTTTCTTT.

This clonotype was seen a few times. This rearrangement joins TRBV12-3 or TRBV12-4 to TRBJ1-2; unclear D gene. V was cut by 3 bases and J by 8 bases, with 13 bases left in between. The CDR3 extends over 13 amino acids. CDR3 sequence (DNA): TGTGCCAGCAGTTTCGAGATGCTTAGCGGCTACACCTTC. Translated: CASSFEMLSGYTF.

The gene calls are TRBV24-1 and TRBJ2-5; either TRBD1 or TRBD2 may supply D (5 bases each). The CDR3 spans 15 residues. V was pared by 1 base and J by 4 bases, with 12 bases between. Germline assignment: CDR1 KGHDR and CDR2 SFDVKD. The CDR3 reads CATSDFSGLGETQYF. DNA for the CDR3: TGTGCCACCAGTGATTTTTCGGGGCTTGGAGAGACCCAGTACTTC.

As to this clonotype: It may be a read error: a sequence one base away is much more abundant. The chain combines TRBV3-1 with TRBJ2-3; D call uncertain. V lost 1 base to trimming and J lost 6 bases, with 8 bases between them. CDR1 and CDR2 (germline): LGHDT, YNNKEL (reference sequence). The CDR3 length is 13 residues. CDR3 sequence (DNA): TGTGCCAGCAGCCAAGCTCTGGGGGATACGCAGTATTTT. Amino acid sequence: CASSQALGDTQYF.

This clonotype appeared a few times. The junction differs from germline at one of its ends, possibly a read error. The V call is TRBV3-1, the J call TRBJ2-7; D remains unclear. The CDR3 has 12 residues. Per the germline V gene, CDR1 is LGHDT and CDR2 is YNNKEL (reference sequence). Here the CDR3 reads CASSQGWYEQYF. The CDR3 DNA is TGTGCCAGCAGTCAAGGGTGGTACGAGCAGTACTTC.

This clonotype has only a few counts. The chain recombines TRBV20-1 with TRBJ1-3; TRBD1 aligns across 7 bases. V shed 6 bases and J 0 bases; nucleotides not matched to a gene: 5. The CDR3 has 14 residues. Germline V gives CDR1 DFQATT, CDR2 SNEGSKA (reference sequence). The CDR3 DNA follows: TGCAGTGCCGCAGCAGGGGGCTCTGGAAACACCATATATTTT. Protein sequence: CSAAAGGSGNTIYF.

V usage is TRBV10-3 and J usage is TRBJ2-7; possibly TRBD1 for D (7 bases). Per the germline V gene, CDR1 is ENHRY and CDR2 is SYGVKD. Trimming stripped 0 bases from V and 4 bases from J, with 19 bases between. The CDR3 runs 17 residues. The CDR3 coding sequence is TGTGCCATCAGTGAGTCGAGGGGTAAGCCAGGGGGGTACGAGCAGTACTTC. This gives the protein CAISESRGKPGGYEQYF.

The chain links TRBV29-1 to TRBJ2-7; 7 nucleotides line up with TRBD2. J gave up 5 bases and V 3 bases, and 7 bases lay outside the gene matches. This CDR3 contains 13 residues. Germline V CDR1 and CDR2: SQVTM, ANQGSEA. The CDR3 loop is CSVDAGRFDEQYF. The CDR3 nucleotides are TGCAGCGTTGATGCCGGGAGGTTCGACGAGCAGTACTTC.

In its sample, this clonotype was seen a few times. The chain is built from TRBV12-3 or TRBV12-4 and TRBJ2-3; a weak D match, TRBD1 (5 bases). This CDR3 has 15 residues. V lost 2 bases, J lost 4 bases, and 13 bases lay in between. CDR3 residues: CASSLSVGPADTQYF. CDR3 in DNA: TGTGCCAGCAGTTTATCGGTGGGGCCGGCAGATACGCAGTATTTT.

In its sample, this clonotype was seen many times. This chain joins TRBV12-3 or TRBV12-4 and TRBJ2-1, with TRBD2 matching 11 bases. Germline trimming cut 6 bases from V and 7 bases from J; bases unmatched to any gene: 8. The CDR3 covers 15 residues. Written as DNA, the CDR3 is TGTGCCAGCAGCCATAGCGGGGGGGCCGTGAATGAGCAGTTCTTC. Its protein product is CASSHSGGAVNEQFF.

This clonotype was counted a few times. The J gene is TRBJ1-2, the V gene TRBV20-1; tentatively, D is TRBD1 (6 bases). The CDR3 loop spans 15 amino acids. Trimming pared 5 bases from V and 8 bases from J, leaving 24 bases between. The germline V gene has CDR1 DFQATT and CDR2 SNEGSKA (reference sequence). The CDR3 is CSAVNAGRGPLGYTF. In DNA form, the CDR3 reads TGCAGTGCTGTCAACGCTGGCAGGGGTCCCCTGGGCTACACCTTC.

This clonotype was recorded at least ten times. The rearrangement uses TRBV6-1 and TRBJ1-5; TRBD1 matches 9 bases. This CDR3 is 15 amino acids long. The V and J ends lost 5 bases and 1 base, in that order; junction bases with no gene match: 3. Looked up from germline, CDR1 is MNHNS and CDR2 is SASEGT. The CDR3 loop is CASSSGQGSNQPQHF. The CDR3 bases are TGTGCCAGCAGTAGTGGACAGGGGAGCAATCAGCCCCAGCATTTT.

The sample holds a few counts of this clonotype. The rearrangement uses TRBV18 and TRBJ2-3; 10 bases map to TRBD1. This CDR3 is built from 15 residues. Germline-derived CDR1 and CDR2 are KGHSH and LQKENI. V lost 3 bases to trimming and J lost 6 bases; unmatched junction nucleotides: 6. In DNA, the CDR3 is TGTGCCAGCTCACCCGGGACAGGGGTTGTCGATACGCAGTATTTT. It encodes CASSPGTGVVDTQYF.

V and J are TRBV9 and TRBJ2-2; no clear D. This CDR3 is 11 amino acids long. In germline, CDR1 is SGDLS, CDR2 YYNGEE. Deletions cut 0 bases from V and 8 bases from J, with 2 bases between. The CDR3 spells CASSVEGELFF. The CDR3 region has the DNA TGTGCCAGCAGCGTAGAAGGGGAGCTGTTTTTT. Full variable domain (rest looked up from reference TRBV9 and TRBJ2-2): DSGVTQTPKHLITATGQRVTLRCSPRSGDLSVYWYQQSLDQGLQFLIQYYNGEERAKGNILERFSAQQFPDLHSELNLSSLELGDSALYFCASSVEGELFFGEGSRLTVL.

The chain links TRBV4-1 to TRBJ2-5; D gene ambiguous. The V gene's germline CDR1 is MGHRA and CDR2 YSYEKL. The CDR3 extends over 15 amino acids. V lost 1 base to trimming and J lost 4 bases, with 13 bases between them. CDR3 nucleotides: TGCGCCAGCAGCCAAGGAAATTCCGGCCGAGAGACCCAGTACTTC. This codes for CASSQGNSGRETQYF.

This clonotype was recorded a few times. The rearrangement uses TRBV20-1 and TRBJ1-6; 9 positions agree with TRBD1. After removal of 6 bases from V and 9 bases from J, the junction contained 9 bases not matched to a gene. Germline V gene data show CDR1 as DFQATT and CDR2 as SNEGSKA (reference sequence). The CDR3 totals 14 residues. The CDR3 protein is CSAQGQGWGSPLHF. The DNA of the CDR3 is TGCAGTGCACAAGGACAGGGGTGGGGTTCACCCCTCCACTTT.

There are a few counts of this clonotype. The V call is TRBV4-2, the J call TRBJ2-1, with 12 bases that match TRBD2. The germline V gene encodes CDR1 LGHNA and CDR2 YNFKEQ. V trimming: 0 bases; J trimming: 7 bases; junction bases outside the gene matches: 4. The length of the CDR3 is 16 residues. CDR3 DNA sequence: TGTGCCAGCAGCCAAGAGCTAGCGGGGGGGCCAAATGAGCAGTTCTTC. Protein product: CASSQELAGGPNEQFF.